This entry features one TCR beta chain sequence. This sample is part of a study of radiotherapy plus CTLA-4 blockade in lung cancer. Only in-frame clones appear in the TCRdb table, and some are missing; sequencing was by immunoSEQ multiplex PCR. The sample yields 80,000 or so clones, around 76% seen once. V dropped 2 bases and J dropped 2; count of bases not matched to a gene: 4. Germline-derived CDR1 and CDR2 are SGHTA and FQGTGA. The CDR3 covers 15 residues. This sequence was found in a human donor with non-small cell lung cancer who had a partial response to radiotherapy plus ipilimumab. Some clones in this sample may be carry-over from other donors' samples. Material: peripheral blood, obtained from a patient treated with radiotherapy plus ipilimumab. The chain is built from TRBV7-3 and TRBJ2-7, with 9 bases lining up with TRBD1. The CDR3 here is CASSLGTGTPYEQYF. CDR3 in DNA: TGTGCCAGCAGCTTAGGGACAGGGACCCCCTACGAGCAGTACTTC.